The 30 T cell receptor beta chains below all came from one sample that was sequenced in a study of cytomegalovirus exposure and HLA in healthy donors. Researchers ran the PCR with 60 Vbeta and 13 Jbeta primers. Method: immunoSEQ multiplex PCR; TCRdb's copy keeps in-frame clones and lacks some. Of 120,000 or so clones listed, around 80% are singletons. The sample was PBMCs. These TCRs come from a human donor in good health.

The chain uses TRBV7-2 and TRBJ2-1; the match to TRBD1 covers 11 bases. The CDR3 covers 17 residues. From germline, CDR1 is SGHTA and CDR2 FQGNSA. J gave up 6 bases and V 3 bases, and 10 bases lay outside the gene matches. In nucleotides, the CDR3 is TGTGCCAGCAGCTTTAAGATGGGACAGGGGGAATTCAATGAGCAGTTCTTC. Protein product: CASSFKMGQGEFNEQFF.

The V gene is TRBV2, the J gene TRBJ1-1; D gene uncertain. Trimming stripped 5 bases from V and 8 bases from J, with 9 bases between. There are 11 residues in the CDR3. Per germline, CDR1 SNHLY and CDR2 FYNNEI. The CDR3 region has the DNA TGTGCCAGCAGTACTGAATTCGAAGCTTTCTTT. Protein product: CASSTEFEAFF.

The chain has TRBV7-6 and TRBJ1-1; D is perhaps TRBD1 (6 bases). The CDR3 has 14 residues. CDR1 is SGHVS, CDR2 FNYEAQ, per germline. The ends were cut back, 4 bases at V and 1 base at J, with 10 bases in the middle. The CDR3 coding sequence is TGTGCCAGCAGCTCGGACAGTTGGAACACTGAAGCTTTCTTT. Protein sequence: CASSSDSWNTEAFF.

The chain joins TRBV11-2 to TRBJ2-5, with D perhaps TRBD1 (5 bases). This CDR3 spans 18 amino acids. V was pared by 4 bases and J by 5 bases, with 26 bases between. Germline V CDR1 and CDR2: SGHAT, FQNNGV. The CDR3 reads CASSYRKTSPSARETQYF. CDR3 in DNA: TGTGCCAGCAGCTACAGGAAGACATCCCCTAGTGCTAGGGAGACCCAGTACTTC.

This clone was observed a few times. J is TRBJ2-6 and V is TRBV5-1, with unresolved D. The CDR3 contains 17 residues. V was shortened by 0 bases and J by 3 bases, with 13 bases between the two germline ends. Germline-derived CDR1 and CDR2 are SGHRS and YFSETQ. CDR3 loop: CASSLASNFLGANVLTF. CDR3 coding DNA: TGCGCCAGCAGCTTGGCGAGTAACTTTCTTGGGGCCAACGTCCTGACTTTC. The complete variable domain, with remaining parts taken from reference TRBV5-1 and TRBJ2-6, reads KAGVTQTPRYLIKTRGQQVTLSCSPISGHRSVSWYQQTPGQGLQFLFEYFSETQRNKGNFPGRFSGRQFSNSRSEMNVSTLELGDSALYLCASSLASNFLGANVLTFGAGSRLTVL.

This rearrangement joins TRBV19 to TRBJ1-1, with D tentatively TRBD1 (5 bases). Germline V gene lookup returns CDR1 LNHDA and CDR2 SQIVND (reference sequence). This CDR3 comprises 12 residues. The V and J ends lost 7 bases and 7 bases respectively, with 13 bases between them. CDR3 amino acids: CASNVDSIEAFF. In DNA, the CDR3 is TGTGCCAGTAACGTCGACAGCATTGAAGCTTTCTTT. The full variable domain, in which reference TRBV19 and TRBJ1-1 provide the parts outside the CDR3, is DGGITQSPKYLFRKEGQNVTLSCEQNLNHDAMYWYRQDPGQGLRLIYYSQIVNDFQKGDIAEGYSVSREKKESFPLTVTSAQKNPTAFYLCASNVDSIEAFFGQGTRLTVV.

CDR3 nucleotide sequence: TGTGCCACGTCCCCTGATCGGTACAATGAGCAGTTCTTC. As protein: CATSPDRYNEQFF. The chain employs TRBV19 and TRBJ2-1; no definite D call. Germline V gene sequence: CDR1 LNHDA, CDR2 SQIVND (reference sequence). V dropped 10 bases and J dropped 4 bases, with 14 bases sitting between them. This CDR3 has 13 amino acids.

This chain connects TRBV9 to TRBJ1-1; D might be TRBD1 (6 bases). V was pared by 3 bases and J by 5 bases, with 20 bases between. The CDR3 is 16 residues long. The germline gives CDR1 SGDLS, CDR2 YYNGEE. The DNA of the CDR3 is TGTGCCAGCAGCGAGTACTCAGACAGGACGGGAACTGAAGCTTTCTTT. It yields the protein CASSEYSDRTGTEAFF.

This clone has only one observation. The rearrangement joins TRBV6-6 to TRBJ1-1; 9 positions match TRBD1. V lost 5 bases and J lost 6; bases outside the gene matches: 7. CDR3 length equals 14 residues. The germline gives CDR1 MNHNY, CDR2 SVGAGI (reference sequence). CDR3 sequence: CASSPTGGIPEAFF. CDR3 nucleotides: TGTGCCAGCAGTCCTACAGGGGGCATACCTGAAGCTTTCTTT.

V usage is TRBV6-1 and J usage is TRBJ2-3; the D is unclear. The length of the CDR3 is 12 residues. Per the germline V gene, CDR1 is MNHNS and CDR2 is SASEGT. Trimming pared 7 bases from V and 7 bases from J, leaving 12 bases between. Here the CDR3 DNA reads TGTGCCAGCACGGCAGGTCGAAATACGCAGTATTTT. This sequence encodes CASTAGRNTQYF.

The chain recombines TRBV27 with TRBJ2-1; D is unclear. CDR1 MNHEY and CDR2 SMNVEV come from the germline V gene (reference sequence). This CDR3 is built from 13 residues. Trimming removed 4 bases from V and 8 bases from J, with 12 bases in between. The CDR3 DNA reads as TGTGCCAGCAGTTACTTCCCGCTCCATGAGCAGTTCTTC. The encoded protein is CASSYFPLHEQFF.

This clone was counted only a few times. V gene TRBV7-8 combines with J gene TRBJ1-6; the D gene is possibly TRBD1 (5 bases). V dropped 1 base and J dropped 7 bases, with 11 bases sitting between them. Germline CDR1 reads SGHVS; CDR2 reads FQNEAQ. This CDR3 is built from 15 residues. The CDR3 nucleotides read TGTGCCAGCAGCTTAGAGACAGTCGGGAATTCACCCCTCCACTTT. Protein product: CASSLETVGNSPLHF.

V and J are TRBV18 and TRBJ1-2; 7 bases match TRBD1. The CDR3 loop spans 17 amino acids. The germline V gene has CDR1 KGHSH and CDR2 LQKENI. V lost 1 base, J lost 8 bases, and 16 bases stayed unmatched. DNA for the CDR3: TGTGCCAGCTCACCACAGATGGGGGGACAGCCTTTGGAGGGCTACACCTTC. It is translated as CASSPQMGGQPLEGYTF.

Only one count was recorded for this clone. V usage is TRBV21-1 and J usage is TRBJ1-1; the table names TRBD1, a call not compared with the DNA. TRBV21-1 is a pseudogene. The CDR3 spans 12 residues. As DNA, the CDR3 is TGTGCCAGCAGCAATTCAGTCACTGAAGCTTTCTTT. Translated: CASSNSVTEAFF.

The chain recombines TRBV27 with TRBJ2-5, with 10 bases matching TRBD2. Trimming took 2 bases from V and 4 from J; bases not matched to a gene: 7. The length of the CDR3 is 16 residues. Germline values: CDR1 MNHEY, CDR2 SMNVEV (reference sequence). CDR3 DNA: TGTGCCAGCAGTTTAAGCGCTAGCGGGGGCGGAGAGACCCAGTACTTC. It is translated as CASSLSASGGGETQYF.

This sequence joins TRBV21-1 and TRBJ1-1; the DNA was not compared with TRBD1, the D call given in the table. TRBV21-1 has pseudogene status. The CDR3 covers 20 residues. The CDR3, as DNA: TGTGCCAGCAGCACCTATTTCAAGACAGGGGCGAGAAGGAAGTTTGCTGAAGCTTTCTTT. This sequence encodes CASSTYFKTGARRKFAEAFF.

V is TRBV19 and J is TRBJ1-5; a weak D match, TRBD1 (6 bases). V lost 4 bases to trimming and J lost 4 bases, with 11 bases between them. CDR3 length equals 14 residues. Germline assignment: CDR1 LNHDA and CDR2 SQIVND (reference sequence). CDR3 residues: CASSTLGTNQPQHF. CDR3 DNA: TGTGCCAGTAGTACACTAGGGACAAATCAGCCCCAGCATTTT.

CDR3 amino acids: CASSIGGGEKLFF. As DNA, the CDR3 is TGTGCCAGTAGTATTGGGGGAGGGGAAAAACTGTTTTTT. The chain carries TRBV19 and TRBJ1-4; possible D gene TRBD1, 5 bases. The CDR3 runs 13 residues. The V and J ends lost 3 bases and 8 bases respectively, with 10 bases between them. Germline V gene sequence: CDR1 LNHDA, CDR2 SQIVND (reference sequence). Complete variable domain (other parts from reference TRBV19 and TRBJ1-4): DGGITQSPKYLFRKEGQNVTLSCEQNLNHDAMYWYRQDPGQGLRLIYYSQIVNDFQKGDIAEGYSVSREKKESFPLTVTSAQKNPTAFYLCASSIGGGEKLFFGSGTQLSVL.

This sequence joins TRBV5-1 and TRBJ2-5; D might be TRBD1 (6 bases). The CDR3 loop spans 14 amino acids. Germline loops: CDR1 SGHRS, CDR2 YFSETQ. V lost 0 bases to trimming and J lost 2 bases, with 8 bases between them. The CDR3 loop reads CASSLAQGQETQYF. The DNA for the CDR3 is TGCGCCAGCAGCTTGGCCCAGGGGCAAGAGACCCAGTACTTC. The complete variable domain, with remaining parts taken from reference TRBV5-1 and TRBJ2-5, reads KAGVTQTPRYLIKTRGQQVTLSCSPISGHRSVSWYQQTPGQGLQFLFEYFSETQRNKGNFPGRFSGRQFSNSRSEMNVSTLELGDSALYLCASSLAQGQETQYFGPGTRLLVL.

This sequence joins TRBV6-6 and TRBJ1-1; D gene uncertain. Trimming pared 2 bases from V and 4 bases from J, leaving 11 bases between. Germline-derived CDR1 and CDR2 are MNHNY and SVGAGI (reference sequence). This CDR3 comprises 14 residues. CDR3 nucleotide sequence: TGTGCCAGCAGTTACACAACAATAATCACTGAAGCTTTCTTT. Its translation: CASSYTTIITEAFF.

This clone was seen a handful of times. In nucleotides, the CDR3 is TGTGCCAGCAGCCCGGGACAGTACTACGAGCAGTACTTC. It encodes CASSPGQYYEQYF. The rearrangement links TRBV6-6 to TRBJ2-7, with 7 bases identical to TRBD1. CDR1 is MNHNY, CDR2 SVGAGI, per germline (reference sequence). The CDR3 is 13 residues long. V gave up 6 bases and J gave up 3 bases; unmatched junction bases: 5.

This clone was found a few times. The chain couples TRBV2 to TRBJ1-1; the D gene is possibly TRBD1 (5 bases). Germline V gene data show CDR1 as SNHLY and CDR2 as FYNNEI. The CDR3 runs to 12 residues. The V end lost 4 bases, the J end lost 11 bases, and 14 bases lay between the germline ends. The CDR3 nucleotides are TGTGCCAGCAGTGTTTTAGGGGCTATGGCTTTCTTT. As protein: CASSVLGAMAFF.

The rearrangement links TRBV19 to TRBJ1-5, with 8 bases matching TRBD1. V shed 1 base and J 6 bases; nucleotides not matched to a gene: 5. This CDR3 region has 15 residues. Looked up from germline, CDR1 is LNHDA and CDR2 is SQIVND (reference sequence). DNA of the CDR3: TGTGCCAGTAGTATAGGGGGACAGGCCGTTCAGCCCCAGCATTTT. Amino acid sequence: CASSIGGQAVQPQHF.

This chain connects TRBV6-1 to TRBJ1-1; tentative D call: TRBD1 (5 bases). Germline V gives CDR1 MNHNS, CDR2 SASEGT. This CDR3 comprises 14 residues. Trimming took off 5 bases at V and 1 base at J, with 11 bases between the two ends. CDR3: CASSSNDRNTEAFF. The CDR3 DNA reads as TGTGCCAGCAGTTCCAACGACAGGAACACTGAAGCTTTCTTT.

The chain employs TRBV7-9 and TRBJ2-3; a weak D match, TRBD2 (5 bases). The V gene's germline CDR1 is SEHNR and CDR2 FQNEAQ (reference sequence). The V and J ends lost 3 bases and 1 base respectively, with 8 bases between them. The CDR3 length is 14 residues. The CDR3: CASSLGGRTDTQYF. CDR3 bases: TGTGCCAGCAGCTTGGGCGGGCGCACAGATACGCAGTATTTT.

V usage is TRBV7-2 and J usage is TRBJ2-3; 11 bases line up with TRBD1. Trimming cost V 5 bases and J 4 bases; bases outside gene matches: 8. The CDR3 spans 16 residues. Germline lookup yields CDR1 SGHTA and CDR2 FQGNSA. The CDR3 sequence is CASSRRGQGDPDTQYF. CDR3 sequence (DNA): TGTGCCAGCAGCCGCAGGGGACAGGGGGACCCAGATACGCAGTATTTT. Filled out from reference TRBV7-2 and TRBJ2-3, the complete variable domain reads GAGVSQSPSNKVTEKGKDVELRCDPISGHTALYWYRQSLGQGLEFLIYFQGNSAPDKSGLPSDRFSAERTGGSVSTLTIQRTQQEDSAVYLCASSRRGQGDPDTQYFGPGTRLTVL.

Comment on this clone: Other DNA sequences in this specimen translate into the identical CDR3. CDR3 in DNA: TGTGCCAGCAGTGAACAGGGCAACTATGGCTACACCTTC. Translation: CASSEQGNYGYTF. The chain recombines TRBV2 with TRBJ1-2; tentative D call: TRBD1 (5 bases). This CDR3 contains 13 residues. The ends were cut back, 2 bases at V and 2 bases at J, with 6 bases in the middle. Germline V gene lookup returns CDR1 SNHLY and CDR2 FYNNEI.

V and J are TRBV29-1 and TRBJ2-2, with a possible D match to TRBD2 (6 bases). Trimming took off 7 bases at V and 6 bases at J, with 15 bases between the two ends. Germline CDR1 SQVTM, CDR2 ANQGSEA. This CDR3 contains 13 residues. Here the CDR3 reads CSGLGDFSGELFF. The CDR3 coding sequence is TGCAGCGGTCTCGGGGACTTTTCCGGGGAGCTGTTTTTT.

The CDR3 DNA is TGTGCCAGCAGTTTGACTAGCGGGGGTGCCAATGAGCAGTTCTTC. Residues: CASSLTSGGANEQFF. This chain links TRBV7-9 with TRBJ2-1, with TRBD2 matching 12 bases. Trimming removed 6 bases from V and 6 bases from J; junction bases left unmatched: 6. CDR1 is SEHNR, CDR2 FQNEAQ, per germline (reference sequence). This CDR3 is 15 amino acids long.

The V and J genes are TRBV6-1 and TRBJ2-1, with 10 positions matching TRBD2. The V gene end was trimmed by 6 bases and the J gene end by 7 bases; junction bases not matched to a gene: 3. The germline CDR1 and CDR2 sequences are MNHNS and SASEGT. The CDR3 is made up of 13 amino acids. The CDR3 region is CASSERGGNEQFF. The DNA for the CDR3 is TGTGCCAGCAGCGAGCGGGGGGGGAATGAGCAGTTCTTC.